This T cell receptor beta chain was found in a study of blood T cell repertoires in COVID-19 (dated by TCRdb to the early 2020s). Regarding the complete study: The collaborator samples originated in the United States, Italy and Spain and spanned the acute and convalescent phases of COVID-19. The material from the prospective study consisted of cDNA or gDNA derived from T cells, B-cell-depleted T cells, or PBMCs. Deeply sampled blood TCRbeta repertoires from subjects exposed to, actively infected with, or recovered from COVID-19 were included in the dataset. A freely available public database, intended as a resource for researchers studying the immune response to SARS-CoV-2, is where the repertoires were released. The samples were drawn from the first 160 participants of the ongoing ImmuneRACE study and from 1,254 subjects provided by 6 global collaborators. A de-identified subject ID, COVID-19 status, age in years and sex were almost always included in the sample metadata. HLA class I and class II types, where available, came from metadata supplied by the sample provider rather than from assay-based typing. Broad study findings and their caveats: The quantity of clinical and demographic metadata differed by source and by participant and was supplied without curation.

TCRbeta CDR3 regions were amplified from genomic DNA using the immunoSEQ Assay, a bias-controlled multiplex PCR. From the authors' description of their analysis: The number of nucleated cells in each sample was estimated by amplification of reference gene primers within the assay. To quantify the absolute abundance of each unique TCRbeta CDR3 rearrangement, sequence reads were collapsed and filtered. For each sample, productive Simpson clonality was calculated as the square root of Simpson's diversity index across productive rearrangements. TCRdb provides this immuneACCESS table in a form limited to in-frame rearrangements. Some clones are lacking; in checked studies, under half of them reflect an unresolved V gene, and why the rest are absent is not known. V and J calls and clone size follow that table, whereas D and trimming were derived from the DNA. The sample contains some 150,000 clones, 88% of them found a single time. Approximately 2.3% of the sample goes to the ten largest clones.

The collaborating institutions used their own protocols to collect whole blood in K2EDTA tubes. For TCRbeta analysis, collaborators shipped samples as frozen whole blood, isolated PBMCs, or DNA extracted from either of those sample types. The germline V gene encodes CDR1 LNHDA and CDR2 SQIVND (reference sequence). The CDR3 measures 15 amino acids from cysteine to phenylalanine. Only the CDR3 part of the read is kept: 45 bases, read in frame from the first base. For this chain, trimming is 10 bases at the V end and 5 bases at the J end, and the number of junction bases without a gene match is 15. Notes on this clone: This clone's antigen is unknown. The record has no base qualities; no much larger clone is one base away.

The sequence links TRBV19 to TRBJ1-1; TRBD1 agrees with 8 junctional bases. The TCR comes from a woman aged 70-85 years with acute or convalescent COVID-19. The specimen was peripheral blood. The DNA sequence follows: TGTGCCACCAATCCGGGACAGGTGGGCCAAACTGAAGCTTTCTTT. Its translation is CATNPGQVGQTEAFF.